The 24 T cell receptor beta chains listed next were all sequenced from one sample in a study of blood T cell repertoires in COVID-19. Profiled with immunoSEQ multiplex PCR; TCRdb holds only in-frame clones, not every one. This sample has a few hundred thousand clones, with around 87% found just once. The sample comprised PBMCs or T cells enriched from blood (not recorded which). These TCRs come from a man aged 35 to 55 in a cohort exposed to, infected with or recovered from COVID-19 (not recorded which).

The chain carries TRBV9 and TRBJ2-2, with 9 bases matching TRBD2. This CDR3 spans 16 amino acids. After removal of 0 bases from V and 7 bases from J, the junction contained 7 bases not matched to a gene. Germline CDR1 is SGDLS and CDR2 is YYNGEE. The CDR3 nucleotides read TGTGCCAGCAGCGTAGCCCCAGCGGGAGGATTCGGGGAGCTGTTTTTT. It specifies CASSVAPAGGFGELFF.

The chain has TRBV5-6 and TRBJ2-5, with D possibly matching TRBD2 (6 bases). Germline-derived CDR1 and CDR2 are SGHDT and YYEEEE. The CDR3 consists of 13 residues. V shed 5 bases and J shed 6 bases, with 14 bases lying between them. The CDR3 here is CASRSREIKTQYF. CDR3 nucleotide sequence: TGTGCCAGCAGGTCCCGGGAGATTAAGACCCAGTACTTC.

The chain employs TRBV25-1 and TRBJ1-3; D not resolved. CDR3 length: 17 residues. Germline V gene data show CDR1 as MGHDK and CDR2 as SYGVNS. The V end lost 2 bases, the J end lost 0 bases, and 14 bases lay between the germline ends. CDR3 DNA: TGTGCCAGCAGTGAAACGGACTGGTTGTCCTCTGGAAACACCATATATTTT. Its translation: CASSETDWLSSGNTIYF.

The V gene is TRBV5-6, the J gene TRBJ1-3; unclear D gene. Deletions cut 1 base from V and 0 bases from J, with 8 bases between. Germline-derived CDR1 and CDR2 are SGHDT and YYEEEE. The CDR3 length is 15 residues. CDR3: CASSLYGSSGNTIYF. The CDR3 DNA reads as TGTGCCAGCAGCTTGTATGGGAGCTCTGGAAACACCATATATTTT.

The J gene is TRBJ1-2, the V gene TRBV19; unclear D gene. Germline values: CDR1 LNHDA, CDR2 SQIVND (reference sequence). The CDR3 spans 12 residues. Between the trimmed V and J ends, which lost 5 bases and 6 bases, there was a span of 10 bases. The CDR3 DNA reads as TGTGCCAGTAGTGCCCGAAGAGATGGCTACACCTTC. It codes for CASSARRDGYTF.

The rearrangement joins TRBV19 to TRBJ2-1; the match to TRBD2 covers 8 bases. V shed 2 bases and J 4 bases; nucleotides not matched to a gene: 1. The germline V gene has CDR1 LNHDA and CDR2 SQIVND (reference sequence). CDR3 length equals 14 residues. Written as DNA, the CDR3 is TGTGCCAGTAGTATATCTAGCGGGTACAATGAGCAGTTCTTC. This gives the protein CASSISSGYNEQFF.

The DNA for the CDR3 is TGCGCCAGCAGAGGACAGGGGAAAGATACGCAGTATTTT. Amino acids: CASRGQGKDTQYF. The rearrangement uses TRBV10-1 and TRBJ2-3, with 9 bases identical to TRBD1. V was clipped by 6 bases and J by 5 bases; unmatched bases: 3. This CDR3 spans 13 amino acids. CDR1 WNHNN and CDR2 SYGVQD come from the germline V gene (reference sequence).

V is TRBV1 and J is TRBJ2-6; TRBD2, the table's D call, lacks a check against the DNA. TRBV1 is designated a pseudogene. The CDR3 covers 21 residues. The CDR3 loop is CTSSQDPRGAASRSGANVLTF. The DNA of the CDR3 is TGCACCAGCAGCCAAGATCCCCGGGGGGCGGCTAGTCGCTCTGGGGCCAACGTCCTGACTTTC.

V is TRBV29-1 and J is TRBJ1-3; D is uncertain. The germline V and J ends were trimmed by 3 bases and 4 bases, with 4 bases remaining between them. CDR1 and CDR2 from the germline V gene are SQVTM and ANQGSEA. The CDR3 contains 11 residues. Here the CDR3 DNA reads TGCAGCGTTGACGGGGGAAACACCATATATTTT. It specifies CSVDGGNTIYF.

This clone showed up just once. The sample contains more than one DNA sequence encoding this CDR3. V and J are TRBV5-6 and TRBJ1-2, with a tentative D call TRBD1 (6 bases). The CDR3 consists of 13 residues. Germline-derived CDR1 and CDR2 are SGHDT and YYEEEE. V lost 4 bases, J lost 2 bases, and 9 bases lay in between. The CDR3 region is CASSPDRNYGYTF. In DNA, the CDR3 is TGTGCCAGCAGCCCGGACAGAAACTATGGCTACACCTTC.

This clone has at least ten counts. The rearrangement uses TRBV10-1 and TRBJ2-2; 9 bases are a match to TRBD1. V shed 7 bases, J shed 5 bases, and the junction held 8 bases outside the gene matches. Germline CDR1 and CDR2: WNHNN and SYGVQD (reference sequence). The CDR3 extends over 15 amino acids. The CDR3 is CASTATGGATGELFF. CDR3 sequence (DNA): TGCGCCAGCACCGCTACAGGGGGCGCGACCGGGGAGCTGTTTTTT.

The CDR3 DNA reads TGTGCCAGCAACCCGACTAGCGGGGGGGCCTACGAGCAGTACTTC. Translating gives CASNPTSGGAYEQYF. The J gene is TRBJ2-7, the V gene TRBV28; 14 bases agree with TRBD2. The CDR3 extends over 15 amino acids. CDR1 and CDR2 (germline): MDHEN, SYDVKM. The V and J ends lost 7 bases and 2 bases, in that order; junction bases with no gene match: 4.

J is TRBJ1-3 and V is TRBV6-5; D is ambiguous. V was trimmed by 0 bases and J by 0 bases, leaving 6 bases between them. Germline values: CDR1 MNHEY, CDR2 SVGAGI. The CDR3 consists of 15 residues. DNA of the CDR3: TGTGCCAGCAGTTACTCATTCGGCTCTGGAAACACCATATATTTT. Residues: CASSYSFGSGNTIYF.

This rearrangement joins TRBV28 to TRBJ2-7, with 7 nucleotides matching TRBD2. The CDR3 spans 21 residues. Germline trimming cut 5 bases from V and 0 bases from J; bases unmatched to any gene: 25. Per germline, CDR1 MDHEN and CDR2 SYDVKM. CDR3 DNA: TGTGCCAGCAGTCCCCAACCTTGGCTAGCGGCCCAACAAACCACCTCCTACGAGCAGTACTTC. It translates to CASSPQPWLAAQQTTSYEQYF.

The rearrangement joins TRBV5-6 to TRBJ2-7; TRBD1 is a possible D gene (5 bases). The V gene's germline CDR1 is SGHDT and CDR2 YYEEEE. The CDR3 has 13 amino acids. The germline V and J ends were trimmed by 5 bases and 2 bases, with 11 bases remaining between them. For the CDR3, the DNA is TGTGCCAGCAGTTCCTTAGGGGCCTACGAGCAGTACTTC. Protein: CASSSLGAYEQYF.

CDR3 coding DNA: TGTGCCAGCCTATTTTTTGGTCAAGCTTTCTTT. Encoded protein: CASLFFGQAFF. The chain links TRBV27 to TRBJ1-1; D remains ambiguous. The CDR3 length is 11 residues. The germline V gene encodes CDR1 MNHEY and CDR2 SMNVEV (reference sequence). V lost 8 bases and J 9 bases, leaving 13 bases between the germline ends.

The chain carries TRBV5-1 and TRBJ2-1; 9 positions match TRBD1. J gave up 8 bases and V 4 bases, and 7 bases lay outside the gene matches. Germline CDR1 reads SGHRS; CDR2 reads YFSETQ. The CDR3 is 14 amino acids. CDR3 nucleotides: TGCGCCAGCAGCAAACTGGACAGGGGATATGAGCAGTTCTTC. Its protein product is CASSKLDRGYEQFF.

The chain uses TRBV5-1 and TRBJ2-5; 8 nucleotides align to TRBD1. CDR1 SGHRS and CDR2 YFSETQ come from the germline V gene. J was trimmed by 5 bases and V by 5 bases; bases with no gene match: 8. The CDR3 sequence is 14 residues long. CDR3 region: CASRRGQGKETQYF. The CDR3 coding sequence is TGCGCCAGCAGGAGAGGACAGGGCAAGGAGACCCAGTACTTC. Drawing the rest from reference TRBV5-1 and TRBJ2-5, the complete variable domain is KAGVTQTPRYLIKTRGQQVTLSCSPISGHRSVSWYQQTPGQGLQFLFEYFSETQRNKGNFPGRFSGRQFSNSRSEMNVSTLELGDSALYLCASRRGQGKETQYFGPGTRLLVL.

This chain links TRBV5-1 with TRBJ2-1, with 7 bases matching TRBD2. The trim removed 6 bases at V and 5 bases at J, leaving 8 bases unmatched. The CDR3 sequence is 14 residues long. CDR1 and CDR2 from the germline V gene are SGHRS and YFSETQ. CDR3 nucleotide sequence: TGCGCCAGCACCCTGGGGGAGGGCCACAATGAGCAGTTCTTC. Translation gives CASTLGEGHNEQFF.

As for this clone: A read error may account for a junction end that differs from germline. In DNA, the CDR3 is TGTGCCAGCAGCGCAGCCCCCACTAGCGGGGGATCCTTC. It yields the protein CASSAAPTSGGSF. The chain carries TRBV11-2 and TRBJ2-7, with TRBD2 matching 11 bases. CDR3 length: 13 amino acids. Looked up from germline, CDR1 is SGHAT and CDR2 is FQNNGV.

This clone was seen a single time. The CDR3 DNA follows: TGCAGCGCCGAACGGGTCCGACAAGAGACCCAGTACTTC. It translates to CSAERVRQETQYF. The V and J genes are TRBV29-1 and TRBJ2-5; D ambiguous. Germline V gene sequence: CDR1 SQVTM, CDR2 ANQGSEA. V lost 7 bases, J lost 2 bases, and 14 bases lay in between. The CDR3 extends over 13 amino acids. Full variable domain (remainder filled in from reference TRBV29-1 and TRBJ2-5): SAVISQKPSRDICQRGTSLTIQCQVDSQVTMMFWYRQQPGQSLTLIATANQGSEATYESGFVIDKFPISRPNLTFSTLTVSNMSPEDSSIYLCSAERVRQETQYFGPGTRLLVL.

The chain combines TRBV7-3 with TRBJ2-2, with TRBD1 identical over 11 bases. V dropped 5 bases and J dropped 7; count of bases not matched to a gene: 6. The CDR3 has 15 amino acids. Looked up from germline, CDR1 is SGHTA and CDR2 is FQGTGA. This chain's CDR3 is CASSRDRGSYGELFF. CDR3 sequence (DNA): TGTGCCAGCAGCCGGGACAGGGGGTCATACGGGGAGCTGTTTTTT.

The rearrangement joins TRBV30 to TRBJ1-3, with 8 nucleotides matching TRBD1. J was trimmed by 6 bases and V by 2 bases; bases with no gene match: 6. Looked up from germline, CDR1 is GTSNPN and CDR2 is SVGIG (reference sequence). This CDR3 contains 14 residues. The CDR3 bases are TGTGCCTGGAGTTCAGGGGGCAGTGAAAACACCATATATTTT. As protein: CAWSSGGSENTIYF. The entire variable domain, with the rest obtained from reference TRBV30 and TRBJ1-3, is as follows: SQTIHQWPATLVQPVGSPLSLECTVEGTSNPNLYWYRQAAGRGLQLLFYSVGIGQISSEVPQNLSASRPQDRQFILSSKKLLLSDSGFYLCAWSSGGSENTIYFGEGSWLTVV.

The chain is built from TRBV5-1 and TRBJ2-7; the D gene is possibly TRBD2 (5 bases). CDR1 and CDR2 from the germline V gene are SGHRS and YFSETQ. The CDR3 is 13 residues long. V lost 5 bases, J lost 1 base, and 10 bases lay in between. The CDR3 nucleotides read TGCGCCAGCAGTAGCGACCCTTCCTACGAGCAGTACTTC. The encoded protein is CASSSDPSYEQYF.